This passage covers 23 T cell receptor beta chains from one sample sequenced in a study of T cell repertoires in cytomegalovirus infection (dated by TCRdb to 2018 to 2020). Sequencing instrument: Illumina HiSeq 1500. TCRdb cleaned the public reads at Q25 with fastp, built clones with MiXCR and kept in-frame beta chains. Rows with a matching CDR3 protein are joined into one entry that keeps the most common DNA and genes. In all, the sample holds about 490,000 distinct CDR3 sequences, and less than 30% of those were seen once. Less than 15% of the sample goes to the ten largest clones. The material sequenced was PBMCs. The receptors were gathered from a human donor in good health (CMV status not recorded). Some clones in this sample may be carry-over from other donors' samples.

The chain combines TRBV6-8 with TRBJ2-5; 9 bases agree with TRBD1. Trimming took 6 bases from V and 1 from J; bases not matched to a gene: 6. Looked up from germline, CDR1 is MNHGY and CDR2 is SAAAGT. The CDR3 extends over 15 amino acids. CDR3 bases: TGTGCCAGCAGCAGGCGGGGACAGGGCCAAGAGACCCAGTACTTC. This sequence encodes CASSRRGQGQETQYF.

The chain combines TRBV7-2 with TRBJ2-5, with TRBD1 identical over 8 bases. This CDR3 region has 17 residues. Germline CDR1 is SGHTA and CDR2 is FQGNSA. V lost 4 bases, J lost 2 bases, and 12 bases stayed unmatched. This CDR3 is CASSSISGGAPQETQYF. DNA of the CDR3: TGTGCCAGCAGCTCCATCTCAGGGGGCGCACCACAAGAGACCCAGTACTTC.

This sequence joins TRBV7-6 and TRBJ2-3, with a possible D match to TRBD2 (6 bases). Germline CDR1 is SGHVS and CDR2 is FNYEAQ. Trimming removed 5 bases from V and 3 bases from J, with 15 bases in between. CDR3 length: 15 amino acids. CDR3 DNA: TGTGCCAGCAGCCCCGGAGGGAGTTATACAGATACGCAGTATTTT. This gives the protein CASSPGGSYTDTQYF.

This clonotype was counted a few times. This may arise from a read error, as a much more abundant clone is one base away. The J gene is TRBJ2-1, the V gene TRBV28; 12 nucleotides align to TRBD2. The CDR3 totals 13 residues. The V gene end was trimmed by 8 bases and the J gene end by 6 bases; junction bases not matched to a gene: 2. The germline CDR1 and CDR2 sequences are MDHEN and SYDVKM. The CDR3 sequence is CASGLAGSNEQFF. The CDR3 DNA sequence: TGTGCCAGCGGACTAGCGGGAAGCAATGAGCAGTTCTTC. The full variable domain, completed using reference TRBV28 and TRBJ2-1, is DVKVTQSSRYLVKRTGEKVFLECVQDMDHENMFWYRQDPGLGLRLIYFSYDVKMKEKGDIPEGYSVSREKKERFSLILESASTNQTSMYLCASGLAGSNEQFFGPGTRLTVL.

The chain combines TRBV6-4 with TRBJ2-1; 8 bases agree with TRBD2. The CDR3 loop spans 15 amino acids. The germline CDR1 and CDR2 sequences are MRHNA and SNTAGT. V shed 0 bases, J shed 8 bases, and the junction held 6 bases outside the gene matches. The CDR3 reads CASSDSIAGGHEQFF. The CDR3 coding sequence is TGTGCCAGCAGTGACTCGATCGCGGGAGGCCATGAGCAGTTCTTC.

This clonotype was observed many times. The rearrangement joins TRBV7-8 to TRBJ2-5; 8 positions agree with TRBD1. V lost 4 bases, J lost 3 bases, and 10 bases stayed unmatched. Germline CDR1 SGHVS, CDR2 FQNEAQ. CDR3 length equals 16 residues. CDR3 loop: CASSSNRGYGEETQYF. In nucleotides, the CDR3 is TGTGCCAGCAGCTCAAACAGGGGGTACGGGGAAGAGACCCAGTACTTC.

This clonotype was seen only a few times. The rearrangement links TRBV7-9 to TRBJ1-1, with 10 bases identical to TRBD1. J gave up 1 base and V 4 bases, and 6 bases lay outside the gene matches. This CDR3 comprises 16 residues. Germline values: CDR1 SEHNR, CDR2 FQNEAQ (reference sequence). CDR3: CASSSRQGAKNTEAFF. The CDR3 nucleotides are TGTGCCAGCAGCTCCAGACAGGGGGCCAAGAACACTGAAGCTTTCTTT.

The chain carries TRBV9 and TRBJ2-1, with 8 bases identical to TRBD1. This CDR3 region has 15 residues. Germline V CDR1 and CDR2: SGDLS, YYNGEE. With V trimmed by 0 bases and J by 6 bases, 5 bases remained unmatched. In DNA, the CDR3 is TGTGCCAGCAGCGTAGATGTGACAGGGGCCAATGAGCAGTTCTTC. This encodes CASSVDVTGANEQFF.

The chain joins TRBV6-2 or TRBV6-3 to TRBJ2-2, with 10 nucleotides matching TRBD1. Per germline, CDR1 MNHEY and CDR2 SVGEGT. The CDR3 sequence is 15 residues long. J lost 4 bases, V lost 6 bases, and 5 bases had no gene match. The CDR3 here is CASRRQGAGTGELFF. CDR3 nucleotide sequence: TGTGCCAGCAGACGACAGGGGGCGGGCACCGGGGAGCTGTTTTTT.

The V and J genes are TRBV7-2 and TRBJ1-5; D not resolved. From germline, CDR1 is SGHTA and CDR2 FQGNSA. This CDR3 contains 15 residues. Deletions cut 1 base from V and 5 bases from J, with 12 bases between. Written as DNA, the CDR3 is TGTGCCAGCAGCTTAGAAGGTGGTAGGGATCAGCCCCAGCATTTT. Translated: CASSLEGGRDQPQHF. Combining the CDR3 with reference TRBV7-2 and TRBJ1-5 gives the whole variable domain GAGVSQSPSNKVTEKGKDVELRCDPISGHTALYWYRQSLGQGLEFLIYFQGNSAPDKSGLPSDRFSAERTGGSVSTLTIQRTQQEDSAVYLCASSLEGGRDQPQHFGDGTRLSIL.

This clonotype was seen only once. A much more abundant neighbour one base away suggests this may be a read error. The chain combines TRBV7-9 with TRBJ2-5, with 8 bases lining up with TRBD2. This CDR3 spans 14 amino acids. J gave up 5 bases and V 0 bases, and 2 bases lay outside the gene matches. Germline V gene lookup returns CDR1 SEHNR and CDR2 FQNEAQ (reference sequence). The CDR3 spells CASSLAAGVETQYF. Here the CDR3 DNA reads TGTGCCAGCAGCTTAGCAGCGGGAGTTGAGACCCAGTACTTC. Filled out from reference TRBV7-9 and TRBJ2-5, the complete variable domain reads DTGVSQNPRHKITKRGQNVTFRCDPISEHNRLYWYRQTLGQGPEFLTYFQNEAQLEKSRLLSDRFSAERPKGSFSTLEIQRTEQGDSAMYLCASSLAAGVETQYFGPGTRLLVL.

There are many counts of this clonotype. This rearrangement joins TRBV7-9 to TRBJ1-3, with 9 bases fitting TRBD1. Germline V gives CDR1 SEHNR, CDR2 FQNEAQ (reference sequence). The CDR3 has 14 amino acids. Trimming took 10 bases from V and 5 from J; bases not matched to a gene: 9. CDR3 loop: CATTGDRVRNTIYF. The CDR3 DNA reads as TGTGCCACCACGGGGGACAGGGTACGAAACACCATATATTTT. The full variable domain, in which reference TRBV7-9 and TRBJ1-3 provide the parts outside the CDR3, is DTGVSQNPRHKITKRGQNVTFRCDPISEHNRLYWYRQTLGQGPEFLTYFQNEAQLEKSRLLSDRFSAERPKGSFSTLEIQRTEQGDSAMYLCATTGDRVRNTIYFGEGSWLTVV.

J is TRBJ2-1 and V is TRBV11-3, with 10 bases matching TRBD1. CDR3 length equals 15 residues. In germline, CDR1 is SGHNT, CDR2 YENEEA. The V gene end was trimmed by 1 base and the J gene end by 12 bases; junction bases not matched to a gene: 9. As DNA, the CDR3 is TGTGCCAGCAGCTTAGTCGGGACAGGGGAAAGGGGGCAGTTCTTC. Amino acid sequence: CASSLVGTGERGQFF.

This chain links TRBV6-5 with TRBJ2-7; either TRBD1 or TRBD2 may supply D (5 bases each). Trimming removed 6 bases at V and 1 base at J, with 13 bases between. This CDR3 contains 14 residues. Germline CDR1 MNHEY, CDR2 SVGAGI. The CDR3 reads CASRTEWESYEQYF. The DNA for the CDR3 is TGTGCCAGCAGGACAGAATGGGAGTCCTACGAGCAGTACTTC.

This clonotype has at least ten counts. V gene TRBV7-6 combines with J gene TRBJ2-3; maybe TRBD2 (5 bases). The CDR3 contains 14 residues. Germline values: CDR1 SGHVS, CDR2 FNYEAQ. Trimming cost V 2 bases and J 6 bases, with 12 bases left between them. The chain's CDR3 is CASSLWLASDTQYF. In nucleotides, the CDR3 is TGTGCCAGCAGCTTATGGCTAGCTTCTGATACGCAGTATTTT.

At least ten counts were recorded for this clonotype. The chain employs TRBV7-9 and TRBJ2-3, with TRBD2 matching over 7 bases. CDR1 SEHNR and CDR2 FQNEAQ come from the germline V gene (reference sequence). The V segment lost 5 bases and the J segment 5 bases; nucleotides outside the gene matches: 16. The CDR3 covers 17 residues. CDR3 bases: TGTGCCAGCAGCCCCAGCGTCGCCAGCGGGGTCCGAGATACGCAGTATTTT. Its protein is CASSPSVASGVRDTQYF.

The sample holds a few counts of this clonotype. The rearrangement uses TRBV12-3 or TRBV12-4 and TRBJ2-3; 9 nucleotides match TRBD1. CDR3 length: 17 residues. V lost 4 bases, J lost 3 bases, and 11 bases stayed unmatched. The CDR3, as DNA: TGTGCCAGCAGTTCCTCTACAGGGGGCGCGGGTACAGATACGCAGTATTTT. Protein sequence: CASSSSTGGAGTDTQYF.

The chain couples TRBV9 to TRBJ2-3; possibly TRBD1 or TRBD2 for D (6 bases each). V lost 3 bases and J lost 3, with 20 bases in between. The CDR3 runs 17 residues. Per the germline V gene, CDR1 is SGDLS and CDR2 is YYNGEE. The CDR3 reads CASSASLLGGGTDTQYF. CDR3 in DNA: TGTGCCAGCAGCGCCAGCCTCCTAGGAGGGGGGACAGATACGCAGTATTTT.

The J gene is TRBJ2-1, the V gene TRBV27; possibly TRBD2 for D (5 bases). V was cut by 3 bases and J by 4 bases, with 13 bases left in between. Germline CDR1 is MNHEY and CDR2 is SMNVEV (reference sequence). This CDR3 contains 15 residues. CDR3 in DNA: TGTGCCAGCAGTTTTCAGCTAGCCCTTTACAATGAGCAGTTCTTC. It translates to CASSFQLALYNEQFF.

This chain uses TRBV6-6 with TRBJ1-2; the D gene is possibly TRBD1 (6 bases). The V gene's germline CDR1 is MNHNY and CDR2 SVGAGI (reference sequence). The V end was cut by 7 bases, the J end by 7 bases, with 19 bases between. The CDR3 totals 14 residues. This chain's CDR3 is CASTHQDRPLGYTF. Here the CDR3 DNA reads TGTGCCAGCACCCACCAGGACAGACCTCTTGGCTACACCTTC.

This clonotype was detected many times. The J gene is TRBJ2-3, the V gene TRBV7-2; D gene unclear. V gave up 3 bases and J gave up 4 bases, with 11 bases separating them. Germline lookup yields CDR1 SGHTA and CDR2 FQGNSA. This CDR3 contains 14 residues. The CDR3 loop is CASSFNALSDTQYF. The CDR3 nucleotides read TGTGCCAGCAGCTTTAATGCCCTATCAGATACGCAGTATTTT. Variable domain in full (rest from reference TRBV7-2 and TRBJ2-3): GAGVSQSPSNKVTEKGKDVELRCDPISGHTALYWYRQSLGQGLEFLIYFQGNSAPDKSGLPSDRFSAERTGGSVSTLTIQRTQQEDSAVYLCASSFNALSDTQYFGPGTRLTVL.

The chain links TRBV2 to TRBJ1-1; no reliable D call. The CDR3 loop spans 14 amino acids. Germline V lookup: CDR1 SNHLY, CDR2 FYNNEI. The germline V and J ends were trimmed by 6 bases and 10 bases, with 21 bases remaining between them. The CDR3 is CASRSSPDFSGAFF. In nucleotides, the CDR3 is TGTGCCAGCAGATCGAGTCCGGACTTTTCGGGAGCTTTCTTT.

The chain couples TRBV6-2 or TRBV6-3 to TRBJ2-1; possible D gene TRBD1, 6 bases. The CDR3 totals 15 residues. Trimming cost V 2 bases and J 1 base, with 9 bases left between them. The germline CDR1 and CDR2 sequences are MNHEY and SVGEGT. In nucleotides, the CDR3 is TGTGCCAGCAGTTACGGACAGTTTTCCTACAATGAGCAGTTCTTC. Its translation: CASSYGQFSYNEQFF.